The next 27 T cell receptor beta chains were all read from a single sample in a study of Ad26.COV2.S vaccination and SARS-CoV-2 variants. Stated treatment: roughly 20 received Ad26.COV2.S at low or high dose, single or two shots; about five received placebo; per-sample allocation not given. Specimens were obtained on day 63 following the first vaccine or placebo injection. Assay used: immunoSEQ multiplex PCR; TCRdb lists only in-frame clones, some missing. The sample records 300,000 to 400,000 clones, around 89% being singletons. Material: peripheral blood, obtained in a trial of Ad26.COV2.S vaccine versus placebo. The origin of the receptors is a person aged 18-65 years who received the Ad26.COV2.S COVID-19 vaccine or a placebo.

This rearrangement joins TRBV18 to TRBJ2-5; D may be TRBD1 (6 bases). Germline-derived CDR1 and CDR2 are KGHSH and LQKENI. Trimming shortened V by 5 bases and J by 5 bases, and 12 bases separated the two germline ends. This CDR3 has 13 amino acids. In nucleotides, the CDR3 is TGTGCCAGCTCAATCCCAGGGGAGGAGACCCAGTACTTC. Translating it yields CASSIPGEETQYF.

The J gene is TRBJ1-1, the V gene TRBV7-9; D uncertain. The CDR3 consists of 14 residues. Germline loops: CDR1 SEHNR, CDR2 FQNEAQ (reference sequence). With 1 base removed from V and 5 bases from J, the gap between germline ends came to 11 bases. CDR3 sequence (DNA): TGTGCCAGCAGCTTAGAGATCACAAGTACTGAAGCTTTCTTT. This translates into CASSLEITSTEAFF.

The genes are TRBV5-1 and TRBJ2-3; possibly TRBD2 for D (5 bases). The V end lost 0 bases, the J end lost 2 bases, and 7 bases lay between the germline ends. The CDR3 has 14 amino acids. Per the germline V gene, CDR1 is SGHRS and CDR2 is YFSETQ. The CDR3 region is CASSLVDYTDTQYF. CDR3 in DNA: TGCGCCAGCAGCTTGGTTGACTACACAGATACGCAGTATTTT.

This clone showed up just a few times. The chain carries TRBV11-2 and TRBJ1-5; perhaps TRBD1 as D (5 bases). The CDR3 runs 12 residues. The germline V gene has CDR1 SGHAT and CDR2 FQNNGV. The V and J ends lost 5 bases and 15 bases respectively, with 17 bases between them. CDR3 sequence (DNA): TGTGCCAGCAGCAGCCGGGACCCAAGCCCGCATTTT. Translation: CASSSRDPSPHF.

A single count supports this clone. The DNA of the CDR3 is TGTGCCAGCACGGCGGGAGGGCTCTACGAGCAGTACTTC. Its translation: CASTAGGLYEQYF. This sequence joins TRBV13 and TRBJ2-7; 9 nucleotides match TRBD2. Trimming at V came to 7 bases and at J to 3 bases, leaving 4 bases not matched to a gene. The CDR3 has 13 residues. Germline V lookup: CDR1 PRHDT, CDR2 FYEKMQ (reference sequence).

The V gene is TRBV7-8, the J gene TRBJ1-3; possible D gene TRBD1, 6 bases. The V and J ends lost 5 bases and 0 bases respectively, with 20 bases between them. The germline V gene has CDR1 SGHVS and CDR2 FQNEAQ. The CDR3 has 18 residues. CDR3 residues: CASSRTPRQESSGNTIYF. In DNA, the CDR3 is TGTGCCAGCAGCCGGACCCCCAGACAGGAGAGCTCTGGAAACACCATATATTTT.

The chain combines TRBV27 with TRBJ1-4; tentatively, D is TRBD1 (5 bases). V lost 5 bases and J 7 bases, leaving 14 bases between the germline ends. This CDR3 comprises 14 residues. Per the germline V gene, CDR1 is MNHEY and CDR2 is SMNVEV (reference sequence). The CDR3 here is CASSGTGAGEKLFF. Written as DNA, the CDR3 is TGTGCCAGCAGTGGGACCGGGGCGGGTGAAAAACTGTTTTTT.

The chain employs TRBV7-2 and TRBJ1-1; D is ambiguous. This CDR3 spans 13 amino acids. Trimming pared 1 base from V and 5 bases from J, leaving 8 bases between. Germline V gives CDR1 SGHTA, CDR2 FQGNSA. The CDR3 nucleotides are TGTGCCAGCAGCTTAGGATTGGGGACTGAAGCTTTCTTT. This translates into CASSLGLGTEAFF. Full variable domain (outside the CDR3, taken from reference TRBV7-2 and TRBJ1-1): GAGVSQSPSNKVTEKGKDVELRCDPISGHTALYWYRQSLGQGLEFLIYFQGNSAPDKSGLPSDRFSAERTGGSVSTLTIQRTQQEDSAVYLCASSLGLGTEAFFGQGTRLTVV.

The chain carries TRBV6-2 or TRBV6-3 and TRBJ1-1; weak D call: TRBD1 (5 bases). Germline loops: CDR1 MNHEY, CDR2 SVGEGT. Trimming removed 2 bases from V and 8 bases from J, with 12 bases in between. CDR3 length: 13 amino acids. CDR3 coding DNA: TGTGCCAGCAGTTACGGGGACTCGAGGGAAGCTTTCTTT. Its translation is CASSYGDSREAFF.

This clone was counted a few times. V is TRBV6-2 or TRBV6-3 and J is TRBJ2-1; 7 positions agree with TRBD2. After removal of 2 bases from V and 10 bases from J, the junction contained 5 bases not matched to a gene. The CDR3 extends over 13 amino acids. Germline CDR1 is MNHEY and CDR2 is SVGEGT. The CDR3 here is CASSYGGGEEQFF. Here the CDR3 DNA reads TGTGCCAGCAGTTACGGCGGGGGAGAAGAGCAGTTCTTC.

CDR3 region: CASSLRTDNEQFF. CDR3 DNA sequence: TGTGCCAGCAGCCTCCGGACAGATAATGAGCAGTTCTTC. The genes are TRBV7-8 and TRBJ2-1; D perhaps matches TRBD1 (6 bases). Germline assignment: CDR1 SGHVS and CDR2 FQNEAQ. Trimming left V 5 bases short and J 7 bases short, with 12 bases between. This CDR3 is 13 amino acids long.

The chain joins TRBV5-1 to TRBJ2-4, with 7 bases that match TRBD1. This CDR3 spans 14 amino acids. Germline CDR1 is SGHRS and CDR2 is YFSETQ. Trimming at V came to 4 bases and at J to 5 bases, leaving 6 bases not matched to a gene. CDR3 DNA: TGCGCCAGCAGCATCGACAGGGTGGAAAACATTCAGTACTTC. This gives the protein CASSIDRVENIQYF.

This CDR3 reads CASSLRGDEAFF. In nucleotides, the CDR3 is TGCGCCAGCAGCTTGCGAGGGGATGAAGCTTTCTTT. This chain joins TRBV5-1 and TRBJ1-1; weak D call: TRBD1 (5 bases). V was cut by 1 base and J by 7 bases, with 8 bases left in between. This CDR3 has 12 residues. Per germline, CDR1 SGHRS and CDR2 YFSETQ.

The chain uses TRBV7-6 and TRBJ2-4, with D possibly TRBD2 on 6 matching bases. The germline V gene has CDR1 SGHVS and CDR2 FNYEAQ. Trimming removed 1 base at V and 1 base at J, with 11 bases between. This CDR3 region has 16 residues. Here the CDR3 DNA reads TGTGCCAGCAGCTTAGGAGTCCGGGGGGCCAAAAACATTCAGTACTTC. Residues: CASSLGVRGAKNIQYF.

CDR3 in DNA: TGTGCCAGCAGCGCAGGGACGGACTCTGGAAACACCATATATTTT. The encoded protein is CASSAGTDSGNTIYF. This rearrangement joins TRBV28 to TRBJ1-3; possible D gene TRBD1, 5 bases. V was pared by 6 bases and J by 0 bases, with 12 bases between. This CDR3 contains 15 residues. The germline V gene encodes CDR1 MDHEN and CDR2 SYDVKM.

The CDR3 DNA reads TGCAGCGTTGCCGAGCAGATTAATGAGCAGTTCTTC. Amino acids: CSVAEQINEQFF. The gene calls are TRBV29-1 and TRBJ2-1; D unresolved. Trimming left V 4 bases short and J 7 bases short, with 11 bases between. Germline-derived CDR1 and CDR2 are SQVTM and ANQGSEA. This CDR3 spans 12 amino acids.

The DNA for the CDR3 is TGTGCTAGTGGCCCCGAAGAGGGGGCCTACTATGGCTACACCTTC. It encodes CASGPEEGAYYGYTF. V is TRBV12-5 and J is TRBJ1-2; 7 bases agree with TRBD1. CDR3 length equals 15 residues. The germline V gene has CDR1 LGHNT and CDR2 FRNRAP. The V segment lost 6 bases and the J segment 3 bases; nucleotides outside the gene matches: 10.

The V call is TRBV19, the J call TRBJ2-2; 13 positions agree with TRBD2. Trimming took 8 bases from V and 5 from J; bases not matched to a gene: 2. Germline V gene lookup returns CDR1 LNHDA and CDR2 SQIVND (reference sequence). The CDR3 is made up of 14 amino acids. CDR3 coding DNA: TGTGCCAGTGGACTAGCGGGAGTGACCGGGGAGCTGTTTTTT. Its translation: CASGLAGVTGELFF.

On this clone itself: This CDR3 is also generated by other DNA sequences in the sample. The rearrangement links TRBV9 to TRBJ2-7, with 10 bases matching TRBD1. V was clipped by 4 bases and J by 3 bases; unmatched bases: 7. Looked up from germline, CDR1 is SGDLS and CDR2 is YYNGEE. The CDR3 totals 15 residues. The CDR3 bases are TGTGCCAGCAGCCGGGGACAGGGGATTAGCTACGAGCAGTACTTC. Amino acids: CASSRGQGISYEQYF.

The chain is built from TRBV10-3 and TRBJ1-2; D possibly corresponds to TRBD1 (6 bases). From germline, CDR1 is ENHRY and CDR2 SYGVKD. V dropped 4 bases and J dropped 2 bases, with 20 bases sitting between them. This CDR3 spans 17 amino acids. CDR3 in amino acids: CAISAQGLEAPNYGYTF. Written as DNA, the CDR3 is TGTGCCATCAGTGCACAGGGCCTGGAAGCCCCCAACTATGGCTACACCTTC.

This sequence joins TRBV7-9 and TRBJ1-1; D call uncertain. CDR1 is SEHNR, CDR2 FQNEAQ, per germline (reference sequence). V lost 5 bases and J 4 bases, leaving 11 bases between the germline ends. The CDR3 spans 13 residues. This CDR3 is CASSRGGSTEAFF. DNA of the CDR3: TGTGCCAGCAGCCGGGGAGGGTCCACTGAAGCTTTCTTT.

The chain uses TRBV19 and TRBJ1-1; a possible D gene is TRBD1 (5 bases). V dropped 5 bases and J dropped 3 bases, with 16 bases sitting between them. The CDR3 extends over 15 amino acids. CDR1 LNHDA and CDR2 SQIVND come from the germline V gene (reference sequence). Here the CDR3 DNA reads TGTGCCAGTAGTCCCGAGGGGAATGCGGACACTGAAGCTTTCTTT. Its translation: CASSPEGNADTEAFF.

The gene calls are TRBV7-9 and TRBJ1-1; TRBD1 matches at 9 bases. Trimming cost V 5 bases and J 4 bases; bases outside gene matches: 8. The germline V gene has CDR1 SEHNR and CDR2 FQNEAQ (reference sequence). This CDR3 has 15 residues. This CDR3 reads CASSIRTGVSTEAFF. CDR3 coding DNA: TGTGCCAGCAGCATCCGGACAGGGGTAAGCACTGAAGCTTTCTTT.

This chain links TRBV28 with TRBJ1-5; 7 bases agree with TRBD1. The junction had 24 bases not matched to a gene; V was cut back by 11 bases and J by 5 bases. There are 18 residues in the CDR3. The germline gives CDR1 MDHEN, CDR2 SYDVKM. The CDR3 sequence is CAEKPGSSPTGVDQPQHF. The CDR3 DNA reads as TGTGCCGAGAAACCCGGATCCTCCCCTACAGGGGTGGATCAGCCCCAGCATTTT.

The rearrangement links TRBV7-2 to TRBJ1-5, with D perhaps TRBD1 (6 bases). CDR1 is SGHTA, CDR2 FQGNSA, per germline. Trimming took 1 base from V and 7 from J, leaving 11 bases between them. This CDR3 spans 14 amino acids. CDR3 protein: CASSLGQGTQPQHF. The CDR3 DNA follows: TGTGCCAGCAGCTTAGGGCAGGGGACCCAGCCCCAGCATTTT.

The J gene is TRBJ1-1, the V gene TRBV7-2; TRBD1 agrees at 7 bases. Germline-derived CDR1 and CDR2 are SGHTA and FQGNSA. There are 11 residues in the CDR3. V lost 5 bases and J lost 11; bases outside the gene matches: 5. The chain's CDR3 is CASSRTGDAFF. As DNA, the CDR3 is TGTGCCAGCAGCCGTACAGGGGATGCTTTCTTT.

The chain employs TRBV21-1 and TRBJ2-1; TRBD1 reflects the table's D call only, with no check against the DNA. TRBV21-1 is an annotated pseudogene. The CDR3 sequence is 15 residues long. The CDR3 spells CASPVGEGQYNEQFF. The CDR3 coding sequence is TGTGCCAGCCCCGTTGGAGAGGGACAGTACAATGAGCAGTTCTTC.